The rows below give T cell receptor beta chains drawn from one sample of a study of beta chain features in type 1 diabetes. Only in-frame clones appear in the TCRdb table, and some are missing; sequencing was by immunoSEQ multiplex PCR. The repertoire holds about 330,000 clones, 9.5% to 12% seen once, with 0.015% to 0.02% in the top ten. The sample comprised naive CD4+ T cells from blood. These receptor sequences come from a woman younger than 45 in good health. Each CDR3 is given with its conserved first and last residue. The order of the fields is V gene, D gene, clone size, J gene, CDR3 protein, CDR3 DNA. D genes are given only for firm matches. Size values are once, few and many counts, or a class for expanded clones, and some rows have none.

v_gene: TRBV7-6; d_gene: -; abundance: -; j_gene: TRBJ2-3; CDR3aa: CASSLRPRGSSDTDTQYF; CDR3nt: TGTGCCAGCAGCTTACGCCCCCGGGGTTCCTCTGATACAGATACGCAGTATTTT
v_gene: TRBV21-1; d_gene: -; abundance: few; j_gene: TRBJ2-7; CDR3aa: CASSLRLAGGPYEQYF; CDR3nt: TGTGCCAGCAGCTTAAGACTAGCGGGAGGCCCCTACGAGCAGTACTTC
v_gene: TRBV30; d_gene: -; abundance: few; j_gene: TRBJ2-7; CDR3aa: CAWSVSVGFSYEQYF; CDR3nt: TGTGCCTGGAGTGTCTCGGTCGGGTTCTCCTACGAGCAGTACTTC
v_gene: TRBV7-9; d_gene: TRBD2; abundance: -; j_gene: TRBJ2-1; CDR3aa: CASSWGRASDNEQFF; CDR3nt: TGTGCCAGCAGCTGGGGGAGGGCCTCGGACAATGAGCAGTTCTTC
v_gene: TRBV28; d_gene: -; abundance: -; j_gene: TRBJ1-3; CDR3aa: CASSPTVSGNTIYF; CDR3nt: TGTGCCAGCAGTCCGACAGTATCTGGAAACACCATATATTTT
v_gene: TRBV7-9; d_gene: -; abundance: -; j_gene: TRBJ2-1; CDR3aa: CASSLEGSGYNEQFF; CDR3nt: TGTGCCAGCAGCTTAGAGGGTAGCGGTTACAATGAGCAGTTCTTC
v_gene: TRBV2; d_gene: TRBD1; abundance: few; j_gene: TRBJ1-2; CDR3aa: CASTVRTGEGYTF; CDR3nt: TGTGCCAGCACTGTTCGGACAGGGGAGGGCTACACCTTC
v_gene: TRBV15; d_gene: -; abundance: -; j_gene: TRBJ2-7; CDR3aa: CATSRDRDSYEQYF; CDR3nt: TGTGCCACCAGCAGAGACAGGGATAGCTACGAGCAGTACTTC
v_gene: TRBV4-3; d_gene: TRBD2; abundance: -; j_gene: TRBJ2-1; CDR3aa: CASSQVGREGYNEQFF; CDR3nt: TGCGCCAGCAGCCAAGTAGGGCGGGAGGGCTACAATGAGCAGTTCTTC
v_gene: TRBV9; d_gene: -; abundance: -; j_gene: TRBJ2-6; CDR3aa: CASSPQGGELPGANVLTF; CDR3nt: TGTGCCAGCAGCCCTCAGGGCGGGGAACTTCCTGGGGCCAACGTCCTGACTTTC
v_gene: TRBV7-3; d_gene: TRBD1; abundance: few; j_gene: TRBJ2-2; CDR3aa: CASSQGQGRTGELFF; CDR3nt: TGTGCCAGCAGCCAAGGACAGGGGCGCACCGGGGAGCTGTTTTTT
v_gene: TRBV4-2; d_gene: -; abundance: -; j_gene: TRBJ2-3; CDR3aa: CASSQEVAISTDTQYF; CDR3nt: TGTGCCAGCAGCCAGGAGGTAGCAATTAGCACAGATACGCAGTATTTT
v_gene: TRBV5-4; d_gene: -; abundance: few; j_gene: TRBJ2-5; CDR3aa: CASSLDSRETQYF; CDR3nt: TGTGCCAGCAGCTTGGACAGTCGAGAGACCCAGTACTTC
v_gene: TRBV7-2; d_gene: TRBD2; abundance: few; j_gene: TRBJ2-5; CDR3aa: CASSSTSGRARKTQYF; CDR3nt: TGTGCCAGCAGCTCCACTAGCGGGAGGGCCCGAAAGACCCAGTACTTC
v_gene: TRBV7-3; d_gene: -; abundance: -; j_gene: TRBJ2-7; CDR3aa: CASSRSGDSYEQYF; CDR3nt: TGTGCCAGCAGCCGGTCAGGGGACTCCTACGAGCAGTACTTC
v_gene: TRBV7-3; d_gene: TRBD1; abundance: -; j_gene: TRBJ2-5; CDR3aa: CASSPTGVLETQYF; CDR3nt: TGTGCCAGCAGCCCGACAGGGGTCTTAGAGACCCAGTACTTC
v_gene: TRBV15; d_gene: -; abundance: -; j_gene: TRBJ2-7; CDR3aa: CATSRGQGPLDEQYF; CDR3nt: TGTGCCACCAGCAGAGGGCAGGGGCCTTTAGACGAGCAGTACTTC
v_gene: TRBV11-2; d_gene: TRBD1; abundance: few; j_gene: TRBJ2-5; CDR3aa: CASSGPGQGFRETQYF; CDR3nt: TGTGCCAGCAGCGGCCCGGGACAGGGGTTTCGGGAGACCCAGTACTTC
v_gene: TRBV5-6; d_gene: -; abundance: few; j_gene: TRBJ1-1; CDR3aa: CASSATAGSTEAFF; CDR3nt: TGTGCCAGCAGCGCAACCGCGGGGAGCACTGAAGCTTTCTTT
v_gene: TRBV29-1; d_gene: -; abundance: -; j_gene: TRBJ1-2; CDR3aa: CSVPVREVYGYTF; CDR3nt: TGCAGCGTCCCGGTCAGGGAGGTCTATGGCTACACCTTC
v_gene: TRBV29-1; d_gene: TRBD1; abundance: -; j_gene: TRBJ2-2; CDR3aa: CSGRRQGTGELFF; CDR3nt: TGCAGCGGCCGGAGACAGGGCACCGGGGAGCTGTTTTTT
v_gene: TRBV5-6; d_gene: TRBD2; abundance: -; j_gene: TRBJ2-1; CDR3aa: CASSSGLAGRDEQFF; CDR3nt: TGTGCCAGCAGCTCCGGACTAGCGGGAAGGGATGAGCAGTTCTTC
v_gene: TRBV7-7; d_gene: -; abundance: few; j_gene: TRBJ2-3; CDR3aa: CASSKVQGSDTQYF; CDR3nt: TGTGCTAGCAGTAAAGTCCAGGGGTCAGATACGCAGTATTTT
v_gene: TRBV9; d_gene: TRBD2; abundance: -; j_gene: TRBJ2-1; CDR3aa: CASSVTIETSGIYNEQFF; CDR3nt: TGTGCCAGCAGCGTAACAATAGAGACTAGCGGGATTTACAATGAGCAGTTCTTC
v_gene: TRBV30; d_gene: -; abundance: -; j_gene: TRBJ2-2; CDR3aa: CAWSTGSDSYDPGELFF; CDR3nt: TGTGCCTGGAGTACAGGGTCCGACTCTTACGATCCCGGGGAGCTGTTTTTT
v_gene: TRBV19; d_gene: -; abundance: few; j_gene: TRBJ1-5; CDR3aa: CASSIGQRHQPQHF; CDR3nt: TGTGCCAGTAGTATCGGACAACGACATCAGCCCCAGCATTTT
v_gene: TRBV27; d_gene: -; abundance: few; j_gene: TRBJ1-2; CDR3aa: CASSLGRGDGYTF; CDR3nt: TGTGCCAGCAGTTTGGGGCGTGGGGATGGCTACACCTTC
v_gene: TRBV7-8; d_gene: TRBD1; abundance: -; j_gene: TRBJ2-1; CDR3aa: CASSLGTGVNNEQFF; CDR3nt: TGTGCCAGCAGCCTTGGGACAGGGGTTAACAATGAGCAGTTCTTC
v_gene: TRBV4-3; d_gene: TRBD2; abundance: -; j_gene: TRBJ2-1; CDR3aa: CASSQDSGPGTSGIEQFF; CDR3nt: TGCGCCAGCAGCCAAGACAGCGGCCCCGGGACTAGCGGCATAGAGCAGTTCTTC
v_gene: TRBV30; d_gene: TRBD2; abundance: few; j_gene: TRBJ2-5; CDR3aa: CAWSVEREGYF; CDR3nt: TGTGCCTGGAGTGTCGAGCGGGAGGGGTACTTC
v_gene: TRBV7-6; d_gene: -; abundance: few; j_gene: TRBJ2-3; CDR3aa: CASSLAQATQYF; CDR3nt: TGTGCCAGCAGCTTAGCACAGGCTACGCAGTATTTT
v_gene: TRBV5-1; d_gene: -; abundance: -; j_gene: TRBJ2-1; CDR3aa: CASGSSGSYNEQFF; CDR3nt: TGCGCCAGCGGCTCGAGCGGTTCTTACAATGAGCAGTTCTTC
v_gene: TRBV7-2; d_gene: TRBD1; abundance: few; j_gene: TRBJ2-5; CDR3aa: CASSLVAGGLETQYF; CDR3nt: TGTGCCAGCAGCTTAGTGGCAGGGGGCTTGGAGACCCAGTACTTC
v_gene: TRBV19; d_gene: TRBD2; abundance: -; j_gene: TRBJ2-1; CDR3aa: CASRSPGTSPNEQFF; CDR3nt: TGTGCCAGTAGGTCCCCCGGGACTAGCCCCAATGAGCAGTTCTTC
v_gene: TRBV19; d_gene: -; abundance: few; j_gene: TRBJ1-2; CDR3aa: CASSIVIGPLGYTF; CDR3nt: TGTGCCAGTAGTATTGTGATTGGCCCCTTGGGCTACACCTTC
v_gene: TRBV28; d_gene: -; abundance: -; j_gene: TRBJ2-6; CDR3aa: CASSLRGHNSGANVLTF; CDR3nt: TGTGCCAGCAGTTTAAGGGGACACAACTCTGGGGCCAACGTCCTGACTTTC
v_gene: TRBV27; d_gene: -; abundance: -; j_gene: TRBJ2-1; CDR3aa: CASRRGNSYNEQFF; CDR3nt: TGTGCCAGCAGACGAGGGAACTCCTACAATGAGCAGTTCTTC
v_gene: TRBV7-8; d_gene: -; abundance: -; j_gene: TRBJ2-1; CDR3aa: CASSLSSYNEQFF; CDR3nt: TGTGCCAGCAGCCTCAGCTCCTACAATGAGCAGTTCTTC
v_gene: TRBV9; d_gene: TRBD2; abundance: -; j_gene: TRBJ2-5; CDR3aa: CASTPGGRLGETQYF; CDR3nt: TGTGCCAGCACCCCAGGCGGGAGACTGGGAGAGACCCAGTACTTC
v_gene: TRBV25-1; d_gene: -; abundance: few; j_gene: TRBJ2-2; CDR3aa: CASTVTGSGTGELFF; CDR3nt: TGTGCCAGCACCGTCACAGGGTCGGGCACCGGGGAGCTGTTTTTT
v_gene: TRBV28; d_gene: TRBD2; abundance: -; j_gene: TRBJ2-1; CDR3aa: CASKSGGPRNEQFF; CDR3nt: TGTGCCAGCAAATCGGGGGGTCCTAGAAATGAGCAGTTCTTC
v_gene: TRBV4-3; d_gene: TRBD1; abundance: -; j_gene: TRBJ2-2; CDR3aa: CASSRRHTGEGAGELFF; CDR3nt: TGCGCCAGCAGCCGACGGCATACAGGGGAAGGCGCCGGGGAGCTGTTTTTT
v_gene: TRBV21-1; d_gene: -; abundance: -; j_gene: TRBJ2-1; CDR3aa: CASSKAPQGDEQFF; CDR3nt: TGTGCCAGCAGCAAAGCGCCACAGGGTGATGAGCAGTTCTTC